A single sample is the source of the 28 T cell receptor beta chains below, sequenced in a study of blood T cell repertoires in COVID-19. The table came from immunoSEQ multiplex PCR; TCRdb's copy has only in-frame clones and leaves some out. The sample comprises around 30,000 clones, 80% to 90% of which are singletons, and about a tenth rests with the top ten. Sequenced input: peripheral blood. Receptor source: a human donor in a cohort sampled during active COVID-19.

The chain is built from TRBV7-2 and TRBJ2-7, with 10 bases matching TRBD2. Germline loops: CDR1 SGHTA, CDR2 FQGNSA. V shed 6 bases and J 1 base; nucleotides not matched to a gene: 3. The CDR3 is made up of 14 amino acids. CDR3 in DNA: TGTGCCAGCAGACTAGCGGGGAGTTCCTACGAGCAGTACTTC. This translates into CASRLAGSSYEQYF. The full variable domain, completed using reference TRBV7-2 and TRBJ2-7, is GAGVSQSPSNKVTEKGKDVELRCDPISGHTALYWYRQSLGQGLEFLIYFQGNSAPDKSGLPSDRFSAERTGGSVSTLTIQRTQQEDSAVYLCASRLAGSSYEQYFGPGTRLTVT.

This chain connects TRBV7-9 to TRBJ1-3; TRBD1 is a possible D gene (6 bases). The V and J ends lost 1 base and 0 bases respectively, with 10 bases between them. Germline loops: CDR1 SEHNR, CDR2 FQNEAQ (reference sequence). This CDR3 has 16 amino acids. The CDR3 reads CASSLGQASSGNTIYF. The CDR3 DNA reads as TGTGCCAGCAGCTTAGGACAGGCTTCCTCTGGAAACACCATATATTTT.

V is TRBV6-2 or TRBV6-3 and J is TRBJ1-5; TRBD1 agrees at 9 bases. The CDR3 length is 15 residues. Trimming at V came to 2 bases and at J to 4 bases, leaving 3 bases not matched to a gene. CDR1 and CDR2 (germline): MNHEY, SVGEGT. The DNA for the CDR3 is TGTGCCAGCAGTTACCCGGGACAGGGTAATCAGCCCCAGCATTTT. Its protein product is CASSYPGQGNQPQHF.

The rearrangement uses TRBV7-9 and TRBJ2-1; tentative D call: TRBD2 (6 bases). Germline V lookup: CDR1 SEHNR, CDR2 FQNEAQ (reference sequence). The CDR3 extends over 16 amino acids. Trimming removed 4 bases from V and 7 bases from J, with 20 bases in between. Written as DNA, the CDR3 is TGTGCCAGCAGCTCCCGGTGGAGGGTGGGAATAAATGAGCAGTTCTTC. This translates into CASSSRWRVGINEQFF. Complete variable domain (other parts from reference TRBV7-9 and TRBJ2-1): DTGVSQNPRHKITKRGQNVTFRCDPISEHNRLYWYRQTLGQGPEFLTYFQNEAQLEKSRLLSDRFSAERPKGSFSTLEIQRTEQGDSAMYLCASSSRWRVGINEQFFGPGTRLTVL.

The chain is built from TRBV7-3 and TRBJ2-3; TRBD1 matches at 9 bases. V was clipped by 5 bases and J by 5 bases; unmatched bases: 5. Germline V gene data show CDR1 as SGHTA and CDR2 as FQGTGA. The CDR3 totals 14 residues. In DNA form, the CDR3 reads TGTGCCAGCAGCCTCCGACAGGGGGGAGATACGCAGTATTTT. Translating gives CASSLRQGGDTQYF.

This clone came up once. CDR3 nucleotides: TGTGCCAGCAGTGGCCGGGACAGTTCCTACGAGCAGTACTTC. This sequence encodes CASSGRDSSYEQYF. The gene calls are TRBV27 and TRBJ2-7; 7 bases fit TRBD1. CDR3 length: 14 amino acids. The trim removed 5 bases at V and 1 base at J, leaving 5 bases unmatched. Germline loops: CDR1 MNHEY, CDR2 SMNVEV (reference sequence).

This chain links TRBV5-4 with TRBJ1-1; weak D call: TRBD1 (5 bases). Germline lookup yields CDR1 SGHNT and CDR2 YYREEE (reference sequence). Trimming shortened V by 0 bases and J by 2 bases, and 11 bases separated the two germline ends. This CDR3 has 15 amino acids. The CDR3 DNA follows: TGTGCCAGCAGCTTGGGGGGAGGGGTTAACACTGAAGCTTTCTTT. This codes for CASSLGGGVNTEAFF.

The chain uses TRBV2 and TRBJ1-2; unclear D gene. Trimming cost V 3 bases and J 2 bases, with 4 bases left between them. This CDR3 region has 12 residues. Germline CDR1 SNHLY, CDR2 FYNNEI. CDR3 region: CASSDQNYGYTF. CDR3 sequence (DNA): TGTGCCAGCAGTGATCAGAACTATGGCTACACCTTC.

The chain recombines TRBV7-9 with TRBJ2-7, with TRBD1 matching over 10 bases. CDR3 length equals 16 residues. Per germline, CDR1 SEHNR and CDR2 FQNEAQ (reference sequence). Trimming removed 5 bases from V and 5 bases from J; junction bases left unmatched: 12. The CDR3 DNA reads TGTGCCAGCAGCCCGGACAGGGGGGGAAGTCGAGACGAGCAGTACTTC. Its translation is CASSPDRGGSRDEQYF.

This chain links TRBV9 with TRBJ1-6, with a weak D call TRBD1 (5 bases). The germline V gene encodes CDR1 SGDLS and CDR2 YYNGEE. Trimming left V 4 bases short and J 7 bases short, with 12 bases between. This CDR3 has 14 amino acids. This CDR3 reads CASSPDTSNSPLHF. CDR3 nucleotide sequence: TGTGCCAGCAGCCCGGACACCAGCAATTCACCCCTCCACTTT.

The DNA for the CDR3 is TGTGCCAGCAGCCTTCAGGGGTCTCCCGGGGAGCTGTTTTTT. It encodes CASSLQGSPGELFF. V usage is TRBV3-1 (or the pseudogene TRBV3-2) and J usage is TRBJ2-2; TRBD1 might be the D (6 bases). Germline values: CDR1 LGHDT, CDR2 YNNKEL (reference sequence). The V end was cut by 4 bases, the J end by 6 bases, with 12 bases between. This CDR3 has 14 residues.

The chain has TRBV6-2 or TRBV6-3 and TRBJ2-3; D is unclear. This CDR3 has 15 residues. Germline V gene sequence: CDR1 MNHEY, CDR2 SVGEGT. V was trimmed by 2 bases and J by 6 bases, leaving 15 bases between them. The CDR3 sequence is CASSYMVQPGDTQYF. The CDR3 nucleotides read TGTGCCAGCAGTTACATGGTACAGCCTGGGGATACGCAGTATTTT.

This sequence joins TRBV6-1 and TRBJ2-7; TRBD2 matches 7 bases. J gave up 4 bases and V 1 base, and 13 bases lay outside the gene matches. The CDR3 spans 17 residues. Germline V CDR1 and CDR2: MNHNS, SASEGT. This CDR3 reads CASSEGIWGGSQYEQYF. Written as DNA, the CDR3 is TGTGCCAGCAGTGAAGGGATCTGGGGAGGGTCTCAGTACGAGCAGTACTTC.

This clone was counted a few times. This rearrangement joins TRBV2 to TRBJ1-1, with TRBD1 as a possible D gene (5 bases). The V gene's germline CDR1 is SNHLY and CDR2 FYNNEI. The CDR3 length is 14 residues. Trimming cost V 0 bases and J 6 bases, with 11 bases left between them. CDR3 region: CASSEAGGYPEAFF. CDR3 bases: TGTGCCAGCAGTGAAGCGGGGGGGTACCCTGAAGCTTTCTTT.

This sequence joins TRBV2 and TRBJ2-3; a weak D match, TRBD1 (6 bases). The CDR3 sequence is 14 residues long. V was trimmed by 5 bases and J by 1 base, leaving 10 bases between them. Per the germline V gene, CDR1 is SNHLY and CDR2 is FYNNEI. The CDR3 is CASSSGTRTDTQYF. The CDR3 DNA reads as TGTGCCAGCAGTTCCGGGACACGCACAGATACGCAGTATTTT.

The genes are TRBV5-6 and TRBJ1-5; 10 bases align to TRBD1. In germline, CDR1 is SGHDT, CDR2 YYEEEE. CDR3 size: 16 residues. Unmatched junction bases numbered 4, after V lost 3 bases and J lost 1 base. The CDR3 is CASSSRTGGSNQPQHF. DNA of the CDR3: TGTGCCAGCAGCTCCAGGACAGGGGGAAGCAATCAGCCCCAGCATTTT.

The chain employs TRBV5-1 and TRBJ2-7; D may be TRBD1 (6 bases). CDR3 length: 14 residues. V was shortened by 4 bases and J by 6 bases, with 17 bases between the two germline ends. CDR1 and CDR2 from the germline V gene are SGHRS and YFSETQ. The CDR3 DNA follows: TGCGCCAGCAGCGGTGGGGACATCTCTATCGAGCAGTACTTC. Translating gives CASSGGDISIEQYF.

The V call is TRBV6-5, the J call TRBJ2-7; TRBD2 might be the D (7 bases). Germline-derived CDR1 and CDR2 are MNHEY and SVGAGI. The V end lost 0 bases, the J end lost 7 bases, and 16 bases lay between the germline ends. This CDR3 is 15 amino acids long. Written as DNA, the CDR3 is TGTGCCAGCAGTTACTCGACGGGGGGCCGTCGGGAGCAGTACTTC. This codes for CASSYSTGGRREQYF.

This chain links TRBV28 with TRBJ2-7; 7 positions agree with TRBD1. The trim removed 11 bases at V and 4 bases at J, leaving 11 bases unmatched. The germline CDR1 and CDR2 sequences are MDHEN and SYDVKM. The length of the CDR3 is 13 residues. The CDR3 DNA follows: TGTGCCGCAGGTAGGGGGCGGAGATACGAGCAGTACTTC. Translation gives CAAGRGRRYEQYF.

The rearrangement uses TRBV6-2 or TRBV6-3 and TRBJ2-2; D remains unclear. The length of the CDR3 is 14 residues. Germline V gene sequence: CDR1 MNHEY, CDR2 SVGEGT. Trimming cost V 5 bases and J 0 bases, with 7 bases left between them. The CDR3 sequence: CASSQFANTGELFF. The CDR3 nucleotides read TGTGCCAGCAGTCAGTTCGCGAACACCGGGGAGCTGTTTTTT.

The rearrangement uses TRBV11-2 and TRBJ2-1; a weak D match, TRBD2 (5 bases). V was clipped by 5 bases and J by 2 bases, with 13 bases between them. CDR3 length: 15 residues. Germline V gives CDR1 SGHAT, CDR2 FQNNGV. This CDR3 reads CASSVSVGAYNEQFF. CDR3 DNA sequence: TGTGCCAGCAGCGTGTCGGTGGGAGCCTACAATGAGCAGTTCTTC.

Here the CDR3 DNA reads TGTGCCAGCAGTTTAGGTCGGGGGGCCCAGTACTTC. The encoded protein is CASSLGRGAQYF. V gene TRBV12-3 or TRBV12-4 combines with J gene TRBJ2-5; TRBD2 matches 7 bases. V gave up 1 base and J gave up 9 bases; unmatched junction bases: 2. The CDR3 runs 12 residues.

The chain employs TRBV6-5 and TRBJ2-3, with TRBD1 identical over 10 bases. After removal of 1 base from V and 4 bases from J, the junction contained 5 bases not matched to a gene. Germline V gives CDR1 MNHEY, CDR2 SVGAGI. The CDR3 is 16 residues long. The CDR3 DNA follows: TGTGCCAGCAGTTACTTTCAGACAGGGGGCGCAGATACGCAGTATTTT. Its protein is CASSYFQTGGADTQYF.

V usage is TRBV6-2 or TRBV6-3 and J usage is TRBJ2-7; no firm D call. The CDR3 runs 16 residues. The germline gives CDR1 MNHEY, CDR2 SVGEGT. V was clipped by 6 bases and J by 2 bases, with 20 bases between them. The CDR3 protein is CASSPEGRHSTYEQYF. For the CDR3, the DNA is TGTGCCAGCAGCCCCGAAGGCAGGCACTCCACCTACGAGCAGTACTTC.

The chain's CDR3 is CASIKGQFPSGYTF. In DNA, the CDR3 is TGTGCCAGCATCAAAGGGCAGTTTCCTTCTGGCTACACCTTC. This rearrangement joins TRBV7-9 to TRBJ1-2; D not resolved. The CDR3 consists of 14 residues. Trimming removed 7 bases at V and 7 bases at J, with 19 bases between. Per germline, CDR1 SEHNR and CDR2 FQNEAQ (reference sequence).

The DNA of the CDR3 is TGTGCCAGCAGTGAGGGGGGGGAAGTAGAGACCCAGTACTTC. As protein: CASSEGGEVETQYF. This sequence joins TRBV2 and TRBJ2-5, with 7 nucleotides matching TRBD2. This CDR3 contains 14 residues. V was pared by 3 bases and J by 4 bases, with 5 bases of the junction left unmatched. CDR1 is SNHLY, CDR2 FYNNEI, per germline.

The chain employs TRBV6-1 and TRBJ2-1, with TRBD1 matching 9 bases. The germline V gene encodes CDR1 MNHNS and CDR2 SASEGT. V dropped 3 bases and J dropped 6; count of bases not matched to a gene: 6. This CDR3 is 15 amino acids long. DNA of the CDR3: TGTGCCAGCAGTGAGGGACAGGGAGTGGGCAATGAGCAGTTCTTC. As protein: CASSEGQGVGNEQFF.

This clone has just one count. V usage is TRBV2 and J usage is TRBJ2-7; 11 bases fit TRBD2. The CDR3 has 14 residues. The V and J ends lost 7 bases and 2 bases, in that order; junction bases with no gene match: 4. CDR1 and CDR2 from the germline V gene are SNHLY and FYNNEI. This chain's CDR3 is CASNLAGGPYEQYF. CDR3 bases: TGTGCCAGCAACCTAGCGGGGGGACCCTACGAGCAGTACTTC.